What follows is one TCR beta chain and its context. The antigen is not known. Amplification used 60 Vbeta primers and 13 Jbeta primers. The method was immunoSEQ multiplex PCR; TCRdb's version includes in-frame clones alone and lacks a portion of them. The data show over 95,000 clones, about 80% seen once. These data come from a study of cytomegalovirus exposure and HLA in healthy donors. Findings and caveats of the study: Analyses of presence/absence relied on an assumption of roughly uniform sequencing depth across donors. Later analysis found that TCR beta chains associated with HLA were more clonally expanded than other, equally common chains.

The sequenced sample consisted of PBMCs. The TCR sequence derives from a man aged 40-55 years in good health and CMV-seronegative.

The CDR3 loop reads CASSLLGQGSGYTF. DNA for the CDR3: TGCGCCAGCAGCTTGTTAGGCCAGGGGTCTGGCTACACCTTC. The chain couples TRBV5-1 to TRBJ1-2; D might be TRBD1 (6 bases). This CDR3 is 14 amino acids long. The germline CDR1 and CDR2 sequences are SGHRS and YFSETQ. Trimming left V 1 base short and J 7 bases short, with 14 bases between. Full variable domain (outside the CDR3, taken from reference TRBV5-1 and TRBJ1-2): KAGVTQTPRYLIKTRGQQVTLSCSPISGHRSVSWYQQTPGQGLQFLFEYFSETQRNKGNFPGRFSGRQFSNSRSEMNVSTLELGDSALYLCASSLLGQGSGYTFGSGTRLTVV.